Below are 28 T cell receptor beta chains sequenced from a single sample in a study of shared clonotypes between healthy human individuals. Sequenced by immunoSEQ multiplex PCR; TCRdb stores in-frame clones only, minus some. The profile shows around 1.9 million clones, 90% to 95% of them singletons. Naive CD8 cells were CD45RO-negative, positively selected for CCR7, excluding terminally differentiated effector memory CD45RA+ cells. Specimen: naive CD8+ T cells from PBMCs. The receptors originated from a man between 18 and 29 years old in good health. Some clones in this sample may be carry-over from other donors' samples.

About this clone itself: This sample includes further DNA sequences coding for the same CDR3. The J gene is TRBJ2-7, the V gene TRBV9, with TRBD2 identical over 7 bases. The germline CDR1 and CDR2 sequences are SGDLS and YYNGEE. The CDR3 is made up of 15 amino acids. V shed 2 bases and J 0 bases; nucleotides not matched to a gene: 5. CDR3 loop: CASSVGLGSSYEQYF. The DNA of the CDR3 is TGTGCCAGCAGCGTTGGACTAGGGAGCTCCTACGAGCAGTACTTC.

The chain is built from TRBV7-9 and TRBJ1-2, with TRBD1 matching over 12 bases. The CDR3 consists of 14 residues. J was trimmed by 6 bases and V by 5 bases; bases with no gene match: 4. CDR1 and CDR2 (germline): SEHNR, FQNEAQ (reference sequence). The CDR3 coding sequence is TGTGCCAGCAGCCAGGGGACAGGGGGCAATGGCTACACCTTC. Translated: CASSQGTGGNGYTF.

This clone was counted a few times. Distinct nucleotide sequences in the sample also encode this CDR3. The rearrangement links TRBV7-9 to TRBJ1-2; D is undetermined. Per the germline V gene, CDR1 is SEHNR and CDR2 is FQNEAQ (reference sequence). The CDR3 is made up of 11 amino acids. Between the trimmed V and J ends, which lost 5 bases and 6 bases, there was a span of 7 bases. The CDR3 loop is CASSLSDGYTF. The CDR3 DNA is TGTGCCAGCAGCCTCAGCGATGGCTACACCTTC.

This chain joins TRBV27 and TRBJ1-1, with D perhaps matching TRBD1 (6 bases). Deletions cut 5 bases from V and 7 bases from J, with 14 bases between. There are 13 residues in the CDR3. Per germline, CDR1 MNHEY and CDR2 SMNVEV (reference sequence). CDR3 in amino acids: CASSIRTAREAFF. CDR3 DNA: TGTGCCAGCAGTATACGGACAGCCCGTGAAGCTTTCTTT.

This clone turned up a few times. Other DNA sequences in the sample encode the same CDR3. The rearrangement uses TRBV29-1 and TRBJ2-2, with D perhaps matching TRBD1 (5 bases). Germline CDR1 SQVTM, CDR2 ANQGSEA. With 3 bases removed from V and 1 base from J, the gap between germline ends came to 9 bases. The CDR3 is 14 residues long. CDR3 residues: CSVDFQGNTGELFF. The CDR3 DNA sequence: TGCAGCGTTGATTTCCAGGGGAACACCGGGGAGCTGTTTTTT.

V gene TRBV14 combines with J gene TRBJ2-5, with a possible D match to TRBD1 (5 bases). Trimming removed 4 bases at V and 5 bases at J, with 20 bases between. Germline CDR1 and CDR2: SGHDN and FVKESK. The CDR3 totals 16 residues. The CDR3: CASSLRRVPKGETQYF. CDR3 bases: TGTGCCAGCAGCCTTCGTAGGGTCCCTAAGGGGGAGACCCAGTACTTC.

Turning to this clone: Different DNA sequences within this sample yield the same CDR3. This chain uses TRBV9 with TRBJ2-2, with D possibly called TRBD1 or TRBD2 (5 bases each). Trimming pared 2 bases from V and 0 bases from J, leaving 8 bases between. The CDR3 sequence is 15 residues long. Germline values: CDR1 SGDLS, CDR2 YYNGEE. CDR3 region: CASSVGTTNTGELFF. The CDR3 DNA follows: TGTGCCAGCAGCGTGGGGACCACGAACACCGGGGAGCTGTTTTTT.

V is TRBV5-5 and J is TRBJ2-1; no definite D call. V gave up 0 bases and J gave up 0 bases, with 13 bases separating them. Germline V gene sequence: CDR1 SGHKS, CDR2 YYEKEE (reference sequence). This CDR3 is 17 amino acids long. For the CDR3, the DNA is TGTGCCAGCAGCTTGGCGGCCGAACCTAGCTCCTACAATGAGCAGTTCTTC. Its protein product is CASSLAAEPSSYNEQFF.

The genes are TRBV5-4 and TRBJ2-2; D call uncertain. Trimming stripped 0 bases from V and 4 bases from J, with 13 bases between. This CDR3 contains 16 residues. CDR1 is SGHNT, CDR2 YYREEE, per germline (reference sequence). The CDR3 region is CASSLAPIGPTGELFF. The CDR3 DNA sequence: TGTGCCAGCAGCTTGGCTCCGATCGGACCCACCGGGGAGCTGTTTTTT.

V and J are TRBV5-6 and TRBJ1-2; TRBD1 matches 7 bases. Germline lookup yields CDR1 SGHDT and CDR2 YYEEEE. The CDR3 spans 14 residues. The trim removed 4 bases at V and 4 bases at J, leaving 7 bases unmatched. CDR3 bases: TGTGCCAGCAGCCCAGGGACAGCCGGCTATGGCTACACCTTC. It yields the protein CASSPGTAGYGYTF.

This chain links TRBV7-9 with TRBJ2-7; D is unresolved. Germline V gene data show CDR1 as SEHNR and CDR2 as FQNEAQ (reference sequence). V lost 1 base to trimming and J lost 4 bases, with 8 bases between them. The length of the CDR3 is 13 residues. The CDR3 sequence: CASSLDQRYEQYF. CDR3 DNA sequence: TGTGCCAGCAGCTTAGACCAAAGGTACGAGCAGTACTTC.

The chain links TRBV4-1 to TRBJ1-2; D ambiguous. Germline V CDR1 and CDR2: MGHRA, YSYEKL. The length of the CDR3 is 16 residues. V shed 1 base and J shed 4 bases, with 16 bases lying between them. CDR3 loop: CASSQVGRTLIYGYTF. CDR3 coding DNA: TGCGCCAGCAGCCAAGTAGGACGCACACTCATCTATGGCTACACCTTC.

The chain combines TRBV15 with TRBJ2-7; D gene uncertain. CDR1 and CDR2 from the germline V gene are LNHNV and YYDKDF (reference sequence). CDR3 length: 12 amino acids. Trimming left V 5 bases short and J 2 bases short, with 7 bases between. The CDR3 protein is CATSERAYEQYF. Here the CDR3 DNA reads TGTGCCACCAGCGAAAGAGCCTACGAGCAGTACTTC. Based on the CDR3 plus reference TRBV15 and TRBJ2-7, the full variable domain is DAMVIQNPRYQVTQFGKPVTLSCSQTLNHNVMYWYQQKSSQAPKLLFHYYDKDFNNEADTPDNFQSRRPNTSFCFLDIRSPGLGDTAMYLCATSERAYEQYFGPGTRLTVT.

V and J are TRBV30 and TRBJ1-2, with TRBD1 as a possible D gene (5 bases). Trimming removed 8 bases at V and 4 bases at J, with 17 bases between. The CDR3 has 13 amino acids. Germline V gives CDR1 GTSNPN, CDR2 SVGIG (reference sequence). CDR3 coding DNA: TGTGCCGGGATCCCCCGGGGGAGCTATGGCTACACCTTC. It is translated as CAGIPRGSYGYTF.

Worth noting for this clone: Other DNA sequences within the sample encode an identical CDR3. The chain carries TRBV11-2 and TRBJ2-5; D unresolved. V was cut by 5 bases and J by 0 bases, with 7 bases left in between. The CDR3 extends over 13 amino acids. CDR1 and CDR2 from the germline V gene are SGHAT and FQNNGV. The CDR3 coding sequence is TGTGCCAGCAGCCCCAAGTACCAAGAGACCCAGTACTTC. Translating it yields CASSPKYQETQYF.

The chain has TRBV6-6 and TRBJ2-7, with 10 bases fitting TRBD2. The junction had 7 bases not matched to a gene; V was cut back by 2 bases and J by 6 bases. Germline lookup yields CDR1 MNHNY and CDR2 SVGAGI (reference sequence). The CDR3 has 15 residues. CDR3 sequence (DNA): TGTGCCAGCAGTTACCCCGGGACTAGCGAGGGCGAGCAGTACTTC. Translating it yields CASSYPGTSEGEQYF.

The chain joins TRBV7-9 to TRBJ2-7, with D perhaps matching TRBD1 (5 bases). The CDR3 contains 17 residues. The V gene's germline CDR1 is SEHNR and CDR2 FQNEAQ (reference sequence). The V end lost 5 bases, the J end lost 0 bases, and 20 bases lay between the germline ends. CDR3 loop: CASSPPNKAGRSYEQYF. CDR3 DNA: TGTGCCAGCAGCCCCCCCAACAAGGCAGGGCGCTCCTACGAGCAGTACTTC.

The chain employs TRBV27 and TRBJ1-2; D not resolved. CDR1 and CDR2 from the germline V gene are MNHEY and SMNVEV (reference sequence). The CDR3 loop spans 16 amino acids. V shed 4 bases and J shed 0 bases, with 15 bases lying between them. CDR3 region: CASSYHGGAPNYGYTF. CDR3 DNA sequence: TGTGCCAGCAGTTACCATGGCGGAGCCCCTAACTATGGCTACACCTTC.

The V gene is TRBV19, the J gene TRBJ1-2; D not resolved. The CDR3 has 11 amino acids. The germline V gene encodes CDR1 LNHDA and CDR2 SQIVND (reference sequence). Trimming took off 6 bases at V and 2 bases at J, with 4 bases between the two ends. This CDR3 reads CASRQNYGYTF. The CDR3 bases are TGTGCCAGTAGACAGAACTATGGCTACACCTTC.

The chain joins TRBV5-8 to TRBJ2-7; D not certain. Trimming stripped 4 bases from V and 2 bases from J, with 13 bases between. CDR1 and CDR2 (germline): SGHTS, YDEGEE. The CDR3 has 14 amino acids. CDR3 residues: CASSLPVATYEQYF. The CDR3 DNA reads TGTGCCAGCAGCCTGCCGGTAGCCACCTACGAGCAGTACTTC.

The chain joins TRBV29-1 to TRBJ2-1, with D possibly being TRBD1 (5 bases). The length of the CDR3 is 14 residues. The V end lost 4 bases, the J end lost 2 bases, and 12 bases lay between the germline ends. Germline CDR1 reads SQVTM; CDR2 reads ANQGSEA. CDR3 region: CSVGRTTPYNEQFF. The CDR3 DNA sequence: TGCAGCGTTGGAAGGACAACCCCCTACAATGAGCAGTTCTTC.

The V and J genes are TRBV7-8 and TRBJ1-2, with TRBD1 matching over 10 bases. V gave up 5 bases and J gave up 5 bases; unmatched junction bases: 11. The germline CDR1 and CDR2 sequences are SGHVS and FQNEAQ. The CDR3 covers 16 residues. CDR3 in DNA: TGTGCCAGCAGCGTCACCGGGACAGGGGTTATATATGGCTACACCTTC. It codes for CASSVTGTGVIYGYTF.

The chain recombines TRBV9 with TRBJ2-7; D is undetermined. V lost 3 bases and J 5 bases, leaving 12 bases between the germline ends. CDR3 length: 13 residues. Germline-derived CDR1 and CDR2 are SGDLS and YYNGEE. For the CDR3, the DNA is TGTGCCAGCAGCGGTGGTGGGATGCACGAGCAGTACTTC. It yields the protein CASSGGGMHEQYF.

The CDR3 DNA follows: TGTGCCAGCAGCTACGGACAGACCACAGATACGCAGTATTTT. Translation gives CASSYGQTTDTQYF. J is TRBJ2-3 and V is TRBV27; D may be TRBD1 (6 bases). The germline V gene has CDR1 MNHEY and CDR2 SMNVEV (reference sequence). V was shortened by 6 bases and J by 2 bases, with 12 bases between the two germline ends. The CDR3 runs 14 residues.

In this sample, this clone turned up a few times. Other DNA variants within this sample encode the same CDR3. V usage is TRBV9 and J usage is TRBJ1-1, with 7 bases lining up with TRBD1. Per the germline V gene, CDR1 is SGDLS and CDR2 is YYNGEE. V was clipped by 0 bases and J by 0 bases; unmatched bases: 2. The CDR3 sequence is 15 residues long. This CDR3 reads CASSVGDSLNTEAFF. The DNA of the CDR3 is TGTGCCAGCAGCGTAGGGGACAGTCTGAACACTGAAGCTTTCTTT.

The chain uses TRBV28 and TRBJ2-2, with TRBD1 matching 8 bases. Trimming removed 3 bases from V and 0 bases from J; junction bases left unmatched: 0. CDR1 MDHEN and CDR2 SYDVKM come from the germline V gene. This CDR3 comprises 15 residues. As DNA, the CDR3 is TGTGCCAGCAGTTTGACAGGGGCGAACACCGGGGAGCTGTTTTTT. This sequence encodes CASSLTGANTGELFF. Variable domain in full (rest from reference TRBV28 and TRBJ2-2): DVKVTQSSRYLVKRTGEKVFLECVQDMDHENMFWYRQDPGLGLRLIYFSYDVKMKEKGDIPEGYSVSREKKERFSLILESASTNQTSMYLCASSLTGANTGELFFGEGSRLTVL.

This chain joins TRBV15 and TRBJ1-2; TRBD1 matches at 10 bases. With 7 bases clipped from V and 7 bases from J, the junction kept 6 bases outside the gene matches. The CDR3 consists of 13 residues. The germline CDR1 and CDR2 sequences are LNHNV and YYDKDF (reference sequence). CDR3 nucleotide sequence: TGTGCCACCAAAAACCGGGACAGGGGTGGCTACACCTTC. The encoded protein is CATKNRDRGGYTF.

The chain recombines TRBV7-8 with TRBJ2-7; 10 bases align to TRBD1. Per the germline V gene, CDR1 is SGHVS and CDR2 is FQNEAQ. Unmatched junction bases numbered 6, after V lost 7 bases and J lost 0 bases. CDR3 length: 15 amino acids. The CDR3, as DNA: TGTGCCAGCACCACTCGGACAGGGGGCTCCTACGAGCAGTACTTC. Translating gives CASTTRTGGSYEQYF.